The present T cell receptor (beta chain) was sequenced within a study of OX40 agonist ivuxolimab in advanced cancers. A note on the overall study: Ivuxolimab was an agonistic, fully human IgG2 monoclonal antibody directed against OX40 (CD134), a costimulatory receptor. Intravenous ivuxolimab was administered to patients every 2 weeks at six dose levels: 0.01, 0.1, 0.3, 1.5, 3 and 10 mg/kg. Of the roughly 51 dose-escalation patients, hepatocellular carcinoma was present in approximately 20, melanoma in around 15, renal cell carcinoma in 9 and head and neck cancer in 9. The dose-escalation cohort was about 83% male with a mean age of approximately 60 years, ranging from roughly 23 to 90. Prior anti-PD-1, anti-PD-L1 or anti-CTLA-4 therapy was permitted, and checkpoint inhibitors had been received by roughly two fifths of dose-escalation patients. Three dose-escalation patients achieved partial responses, one with hepatocellular carcinoma and two with cutaneous melanoma. Peripheral TCRbeta sequencing was intended to test whether TCR sequence diversity was altered and clonal T-cell expansion was caused by ivuxolimab. The paper reports the monotherapy dose-escalation portion (N of about 54 patients) of the phase I ivuxolimab trial.

To sequence the TCRbeta CDR3 region, genomic DNA was isolated from the sorted cells. TCRbeta CDR3 regions were sequenced using the immunoSEQ Assay. The source is immuneACCESS, and TCRdb retained only in-frame sequences with V and J called. Part of the clones is not carried over; for the studies checked, unresolved V genes explain less than half of this, and the remainder is unexplained. The sample table records roughly 70,000 clones; approximately 78% of these occur just once. About 0.42% of the sample rests with the top ten. The germline ends are 6 bases apart after V is trimmed by 5 bases and J by 4 bases. The CDR1 and CDR2 encoded by the germline V gene are MNHEY and SVGAGI. Taken from cysteine to phenylalanine, the CDR3 has 12 residues. Solely the CDR3 DNA is kept, with 36 bases framed from the first base. Summary of the overall study and its limitations: At doses of 0.1 to 3.0 mg/kg, clonal expansion of both CD4+ and CD8+ blood T cells was observed from baseline to week 6. After ivuxolimab, more expanded clones were found on average in CD8+ T cells than in CD4+ T cells. The antigen specificity of the peripheral T cells that underwent clonal expansion was not determined. In partial responders in the 0.1-3.0 mg/kg groups, normalized peripheral clonal expansion was found to be among the lowest, especially among CD8+ T cells. Low levels of normalized T-cell clonal expansion were also shown by some nonresponding patients.

As concerns this clone: Its antigen remains undetermined. The record has no base qualities; no much larger clone is one base away.

Patients with autoimmune disease history or receiving systemic immunosuppression were excluded from the trial. Peripheral blood for TCR sequencing was drawn from every dose cohort at baseline, at cycle 4 day 1 and at cycle 7 day 1. The samples were taken from a phase I, first-in-human, multicenter, open-label dose-escalation trial of ivuxolimab. Adults with locally advanced or metastatic melanoma, renal cell, hepatocellular, or head and neck squamous cell carcinoma were enrolled in the trial. CD4+ and CD8+ T cells were sorted separately from peripheral blood before TCR sequencing. This TCR came from an adult with an advanced solid tumor such as melanoma, head and neck, liver or kidney cancer. The rearrangement combines TRBV6-5 with TRBJ2-1; too little of a D gene remains to name it. The sample here was CD4+ or CD8+ T cells sorted from blood, taken in a trial of the OX40 agonist ivuxolimab. The nucleotide sequence is given as TGTGCCAGCAGTCCCGAATACAATGAGCAGTTCTTC. This encodes CASSPEYNEQFF.